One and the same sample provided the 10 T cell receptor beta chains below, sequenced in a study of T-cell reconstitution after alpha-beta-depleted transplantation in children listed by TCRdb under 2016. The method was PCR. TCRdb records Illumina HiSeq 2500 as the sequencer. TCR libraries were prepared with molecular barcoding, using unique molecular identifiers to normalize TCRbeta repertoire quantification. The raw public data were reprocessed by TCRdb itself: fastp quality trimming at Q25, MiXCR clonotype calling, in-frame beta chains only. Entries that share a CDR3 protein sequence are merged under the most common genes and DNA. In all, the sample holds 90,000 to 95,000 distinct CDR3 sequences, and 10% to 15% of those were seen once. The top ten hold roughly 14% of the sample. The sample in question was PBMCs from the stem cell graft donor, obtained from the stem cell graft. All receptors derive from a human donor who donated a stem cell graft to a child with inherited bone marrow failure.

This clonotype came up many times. The CDR3 loop reads CASSPGGGLLAFF. The CDR3 DNA reads as TGTGCCAGCAGCCCTGGGGGGGGGCTCTTGGCTTTCTTT. The rearrangement joins TRBV6-1 to TRBJ1-1, with a tentative D call TRBD1 (6 bases). Trimming took off 6 bases at V and 11 bases at J, with 19 bases between the two ends. Germline lookup yields CDR1 MNHNS and CDR2 SASEGT. CDR3 length: 13 residues.

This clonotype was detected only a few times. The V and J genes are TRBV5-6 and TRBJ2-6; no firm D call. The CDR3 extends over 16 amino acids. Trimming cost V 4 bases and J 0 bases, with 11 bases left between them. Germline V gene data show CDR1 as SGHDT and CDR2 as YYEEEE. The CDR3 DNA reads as TGTGCCAGCAGCACCAATAGGGTCTCTGGGGCCAACGTCCTGACTTTC. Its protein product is CASSTNRVSGANVLTF.

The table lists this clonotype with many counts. The DNA for the CDR3 is TGCAGCGTACAGGGGTACTCCTACGAGCAGTACTTC. It encodes CSVQGYSYEQYF. The V and J genes are TRBV29-1 and TRBJ2-7, with 7 bases aligning to TRBD1. V shed 6 bases and J 0 bases; nucleotides not matched to a gene: 2. Germline V gene sequence: CDR1 SQVTM, CDR2 ANQGSEA. CDR3 length: 12 amino acids.

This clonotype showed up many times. The CDR3 protein is CASSFIFLTDVNTGELFF. The CDR3 nucleotides read TGTGCCAGCAGCTTCATCTTCCTCACGGACGTCAACACCGGGGAGCTGTTTTTT. This chain connects TRBV7-2 to TRBJ2-2; no clear D. V lost 3 bases to trimming and J lost 2 bases, with 19 bases between them. The germline CDR1 and CDR2 sequences are SGHTA and FQGNSA. The CDR3 contains 18 residues.

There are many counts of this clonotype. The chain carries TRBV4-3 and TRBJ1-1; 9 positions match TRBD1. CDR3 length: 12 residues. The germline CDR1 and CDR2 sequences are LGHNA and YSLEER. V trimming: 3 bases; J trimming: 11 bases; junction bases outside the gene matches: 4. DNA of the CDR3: TGCGCCAGCAGCCAGGACAGGGGAGTGGCTTTCTTT. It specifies CASSQDRGVAFF.

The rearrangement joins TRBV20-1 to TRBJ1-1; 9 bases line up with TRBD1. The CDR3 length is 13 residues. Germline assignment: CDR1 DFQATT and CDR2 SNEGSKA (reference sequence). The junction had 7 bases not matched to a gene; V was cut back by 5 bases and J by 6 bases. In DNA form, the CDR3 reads TGCAGTGCTCATACAGGGGGCGCGTCTGAAGCTTTCTTT. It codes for CSAHTGGASEAFF.

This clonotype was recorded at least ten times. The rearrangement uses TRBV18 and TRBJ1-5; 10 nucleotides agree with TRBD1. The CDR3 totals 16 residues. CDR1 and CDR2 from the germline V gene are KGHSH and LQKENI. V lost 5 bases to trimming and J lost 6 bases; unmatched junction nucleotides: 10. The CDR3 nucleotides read TGTGCCAGCTCATCCCGGGACAGGGGAGGTGGTCAGCCCCAGCATTTT. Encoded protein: CASSSRDRGGGQPQHF.

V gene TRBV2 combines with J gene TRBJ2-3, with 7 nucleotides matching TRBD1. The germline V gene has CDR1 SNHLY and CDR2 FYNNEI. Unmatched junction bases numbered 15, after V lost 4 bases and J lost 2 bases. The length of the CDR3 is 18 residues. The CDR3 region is CASSGSPRDRAYTDTQYF. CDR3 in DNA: TGTGCCAGCAGTGGAAGCCCCCGAGACAGGGCTTACACAGATACGCAGTATTTT.

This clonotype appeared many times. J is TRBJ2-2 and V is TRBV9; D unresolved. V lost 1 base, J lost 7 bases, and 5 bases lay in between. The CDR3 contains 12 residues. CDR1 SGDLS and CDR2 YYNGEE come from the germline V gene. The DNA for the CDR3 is TGTGCCAGCAGCGTAAGGCTCGGGGAGCTGTTTTTT. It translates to CASSVRLGELFF.

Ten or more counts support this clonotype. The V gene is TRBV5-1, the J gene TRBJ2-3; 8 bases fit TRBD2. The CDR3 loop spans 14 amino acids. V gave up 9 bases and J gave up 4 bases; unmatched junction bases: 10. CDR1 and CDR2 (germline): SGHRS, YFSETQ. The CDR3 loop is CATRDGGASDTQYF. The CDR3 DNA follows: TGCGCCACCCGGGACGGGGGGGCCTCAGATACGCAGTATTTT.